Shown below are 11 T cell receptor beta chains from a single sample sequenced in a study of cytomegalovirus exposure and HLA in healthy donors. 13 Jbeta primers and 60 Vbeta primers were used for the PCR. Assay used: immunoSEQ multiplex PCR; TCRdb lists only in-frame clones, some missing. The sample includes approximately 150,000 clones, 68% of them seen just once. Specimen: PBMCs. The receptors come from a woman aged 18-29 years in good health and CMV-seropositive.

This clone has a handful of counts. The CDR3 region is CAWRRRGGAGEQYF. CDR3 sequence (DNA): TGTGCCTGGAGAAGGAGGGGGGGGGCCGGCGAGCAGTACTTC. V is TRBV30 and J is TRBJ2-7, with D perhaps TRBD2 (7 bases). V was clipped by 3 bases and J by 6 bases, with 18 bases between them. Germline V gene sequence: CDR1 GTSNPN, CDR2 SVGIG (reference sequence). The CDR3 extends over 14 amino acids. The full variable domain, completed using reference TRBV30 and TRBJ2-7, is SQTIHQWPATLVQPVGSPLSLECTVEGTSNPNLYWYRQAAGRGLQLLFYSVGIGQISSEVPQNLSASRPQDRQFILSSKKLLLSDSGFYLCAWRRRGGAGEQYFGPGTRLTVT.

The chain links TRBV9 to TRBJ1-3; tentative D call: TRBD1 (5 bases). The V gene's germline CDR1 is SGDLS and CDR2 YYNGEE. V gave up 4 bases and J gave up 3 bases, with 17 bases separating them. This CDR3 region has 16 residues. In nucleotides, the CDR3 is TGTGCCAGCAGCCAAGCTCCCAGGGTTAATGGAAACACCATATATTTT. It yields the protein CASSQAPRVNGNTIYF.

V gene TRBV15 combines with J gene TRBJ1-1; D call uncertain. CDR3 length equals 13 residues. The germline V gene has CDR1 LNHNV and CDR2 YYDKDF (reference sequence). V lost 5 bases and J 4 bases, leaving 11 bases between the germline ends. CDR3 amino acids: CATSGFRSTEAFF. The CDR3 DNA reads as TGTGCCACCAGCGGATTTCGGAGCACTGAAGCTTTCTTT.

The V and J genes are TRBV2 and TRBJ2-1; TRBD2 aligns across 14 bases. Germline CDR1 and CDR2: SNHLY and FYNNEI. V dropped 8 bases and J dropped 6; count of bases not matched to a gene: 9. The CDR3 spans 16 residues. The CDR3 region is CASLTSGRALGNEQFF. The CDR3, as DNA: TGTGCCAGCCTGACTAGCGGGAGGGCCTTAGGCAATGAGCAGTTCTTC.

J is TRBJ2-7 and V is TRBV9; maybe TRBD1 (5 bases). Between the trimmed V and J ends, which lost 2 bases and 3 bases, there was a span of 15 bases. The germline V gene has CDR1 SGDLS and CDR2 YYNGEE. The CDR3 length is 15 residues. CDR3 protein: CASSVSGAEVYEQYF. The CDR3 bases are TGTGCCAGCAGCGTCAGTGGGGCAGAAGTCTACGAGCAGTACTTC.

The genes are TRBV5-1 and TRBJ2-3; weak D call: TRBD2 (5 bases). The CDR3 consists of 16 residues. Trimming took 3 bases from V and 4 from J, leaving 18 bases between them. Germline CDR1 is SGHRS and CDR2 is YFSETQ. The CDR3 protein is CASSSATTAVSDTQYF. For the CDR3, the DNA is TGCGCCAGCAGCTCGGCGACTACAGCAGTCTCAGATACGCAGTATTTT. Supplemented by reference TRBV5-1 and TRBJ2-3, the full variable domain reads KAGVTQTPRYLIKTRGQQVTLSCSPISGHRSVSWYQQTPGQGLQFLFEYFSETQRNKGNFPGRFSGRQFSNSRSEMNVSTLELGDSALYLCASSSATTAVSDTQYFGPGTRLTVL.

This clone came up a few times. The chain recombines TRBV5-6 with TRBJ1-4; 7 bases map to TRBD1. The germline V gene has CDR1 SGHDT and CDR2 YYEEEE. This CDR3 spans 14 amino acids. J lost 7 bases, V lost 4 bases, and 7 bases had no gene match. The CDR3 is CASSTDRPGEKLFF. The DNA of the CDR3 is TGTGCCAGCAGCACGGACAGGCCTGGTGAAAAACTGTTTTTT.

V gene TRBV30 combines with J gene TRBJ2-5; 10 bases agree with TRBD1. Germline CDR1 and CDR2: GTSNPN and SVGIG (reference sequence). The CDR3 covers 15 residues. The ends lost 0 bases at V and 3 bases at J; junction bases unmatched: 4. In nucleotides, the CDR3 is TGTGCCTGGAGTGTGTTGGGGACAGGGGAAGAGACCCAGTACTTC. Its protein is CAWSVLGTGEETQYF.

The rearrangement uses TRBV6-1 and TRBJ2-5, with 11 bases fitting TRBD2. V was pared by 2 bases and J by 2 bases, with 4 bases of the junction left unmatched. The CDR3 contains 16 residues. The germline gives CDR1 MNHNS, CDR2 SASEGT. The CDR3 coding sequence is TGTGCCAGCAGTGAACCGGGGACTAGCGGACAAGAGACCCAGTACTTC. The encoded protein is CASSEPGTSGQETQYF.

The chain employs TRBV7-9 and TRBJ1-1; no firm D call. Trimming removed 5 bases at V and 1 base at J, with 14 bases between. There are 15 residues in the CDR3. Looked up from germline, CDR1 is SEHNR and CDR2 is FQNEAQ (reference sequence). In DNA form, the CDR3 reads TGTGCCAGCAGCCATTACAGAGCTTCGAACACTGAAGCTTTCTTT. Amino acids: CASSHYRASNTEAFF.

The chain couples TRBV5-1 to TRBJ1-2, with 8 bases fitting TRBD1. V shed 0 bases and J 8 bases; nucleotides not matched to a gene: 18. The germline V gene encodes CDR1 SGHRS and CDR2 YFSETQ. The CDR3 is 18 residues long. CDR3 loop: CASSLANLLGQGGWGYTF. CDR3 nucleotide sequence: TGCGCCAGCAGCTTGGCCAACCTCCTCGGACAGGGTGGTTGGGGCTACACCTTC.